The 27 T cell receptor beta chains in this list originate from one sample, sequenced in a study of T cell responses to AZD1222 COVID-19 vaccine. Clones were sequenced by immunoSEQ multiplex PCR, and TCRdb holds only the in-frame ones, with some missing. The sample holds around 70,000 clones, about 80% seen once. Sequenced here: peripheral blood, sampled on day 0 of AZD1222 vaccination. Source of these receptors: an adult in good health.

The chain is built from TRBV5-1 and TRBJ1-2; 12 positions match TRBD1. Germline trimming cut 4 bases from V and 8 bases from J; bases unmatched to any gene: 12. Germline loops: CDR1 SGHRS, CDR2 YFSETQ. CDR3 length equals 16 residues. In DNA, the CDR3 is TGCGCCAGCAGCGGGGATGCCGGGACAGGGGGCGACGGCTACACCTTC. Translated: CASSGDAGTGGDGYTF.

This chain joins TRBV19 and TRBJ2-5, with TRBD2 as a possible D gene (6 bases). Germline loops: CDR1 LNHDA, CDR2 SQIVND (reference sequence). CDR3 length: 14 residues. Trimming took off 8 bases at V and 5 bases at J, with 18 bases between the two ends. CDR3 nucleotides: TGTGCCAGTTCGGGACGGGGAGGAGGGGAGACCCAGTACTTC. It specifies CASSGRGGGETQYF.

V and J are TRBV28 and TRBJ1-6; D is undetermined. The germline V gene encodes CDR1 MDHEN and CDR2 SYDVKM. The CDR3 has 14 residues. V was cut by 2 bases and J by 4 bases, with 6 bases left in between. CDR3 sequence (DNA): TGTGCCAGCAGTTTAGCCAGTTATAATTCACCCCTCCACTTT. This translates into CASSLASYNSPLHF.

The CDR3 coding sequence is TGTGCCAGCAGCTTGGAAAAAGGGGGCGGCACCTACGAGCAGTACTTC. Translating it yields CASSLEKGGGTYEQYF. The rearrangement uses TRBV11-3 and TRBJ2-7; 7 bases are a match to TRBD1. The CDR3 has 16 amino acids. Losses at the gene ends were 3 bases for V and 2 bases for J; bases not matched to a gene: 10. Per the germline V gene, CDR1 is SGHNT and CDR2 is YENEEA.

The chain employs TRBV18 and TRBJ2-1; D is perhaps TRBD2 (5 bases). Germline CDR1 and CDR2: KGHSH and LQKENI. CDR3 length equals 14 residues. V was clipped by 6 bases and J by 7 bases, with 16 bases between them. The CDR3 sequence: CASSPMGSPNEQFF. CDR3 DNA sequence: TGTGCCAGCTCGCCGATGGGGAGCCCTAATGAGCAGTTCTTC. The variable domain in full, completed from reference TRBV18 and TRBJ2-1, reads NAGVMQNPRHLVRRRGQEARLRCSPMKGHSHVYWYRQLPEEGLKFMVYLQKENIIDESGMPKERFSAEFPKEGPSILRIQQVVRGDSAAYFCASSPMGSPNEQFFGPGTRLTVL.

This clone was counted between two and nine times. The chain carries TRBV6-5 and TRBJ1-3, with 9 bases identical to TRBD1. Looked up from germline, CDR1 is MNHEY and CDR2 is SVGAGI. V lost 7 bases to trimming and J lost 2 bases; unmatched junction nucleotides: 6. This CDR3 is 15 amino acids long. Here the CDR3 DNA reads TGTGCCAGCACCCCTCGGGACAGGGCTGGAAACACCATATATTTT. It is translated as CASTPRDRAGNTIYF.

The chain employs TRBV27 and TRBJ1-5; TRBD1 might be the D (6 bases). CDR1 MNHEY and CDR2 SMNVEV come from the germline V gene (reference sequence). This CDR3 is 13 amino acids long. Between the trimmed V and J ends, which lost 7 bases and 6 bases, there was a span of 13 bases. CDR3 protein: CASKQGVGQPQHF. CDR3 in DNA: TGTGCCAGCAAACAGGGTGTCGGTCAGCCCCAGCATTTT.

J is TRBJ1-2 and V is TRBV28; D possibly corresponds to TRBD1 (5 bases). This CDR3 contains 14 residues. Germline-derived CDR1 and CDR2 are MDHEN and SYDVKM. V was clipped by 3 bases and J by 6 bases, with 14 bases between them. The CDR3 protein is CASSFGAFRNGYTF. DNA for the CDR3: TGTGCCAGCAGTTTTGGGGCTTTCCGGAATGGCTACACCTTC.

The rearrangement links TRBV6-5 to TRBJ1-3; unclear D gene. There are 15 residues in the CDR3. The V and J ends lost 5 bases and 0 bases respectively, with 11 bases between them. The germline V gene encodes CDR1 MNHEY and CDR2 SVGAGI. CDR3 amino acids: CASSRGSFSGNTIYF. The CDR3 DNA is TGTGCCAGCAGTCGAGGATCTTTCTCTGGAAACACCATATATTTT.

The chain combines TRBV7-6 with TRBJ1-1; D gene uncertain. CDR3 length: 12 amino acids. CDR1 SGHVS and CDR2 FNYEAQ come from the germline V gene. Deletions cut 4 bases from V and 5 bases from J, with 8 bases between. This chain's CDR3 is CASSSGMTEAFF. The CDR3 DNA reads TGTGCCAGCAGCTCGGGGATGACTGAAGCTTTCTTT.

The chain joins TRBV13 to TRBJ2-7; D is uncertain. The CDR3 extends over 14 amino acids. V shed 10 bases and J shed 2 bases, with 18 bases lying between them. Germline V gene sequence: CDR1 PRHDT, CDR2 FYEKMQ (reference sequence). The CDR3 spells CATSGKDSPYEQYF. The DNA of the CDR3 is TGTGCCACCTCCGGAAAGGATAGTCCCTACGAGCAGTACTTC.

This rearrangement joins TRBV7-9 to TRBJ1-5; TRBD1 is a possible D gene (6 bases). Trimming pared 0 bases from V and 7 bases from J, leaving 10 bases between. Germline lookup yields CDR1 SEHNR and CDR2 FQNEAQ (reference sequence). The CDR3 has 14 amino acids. The CDR3 DNA follows: TGTGCCAGCAGCTTAGCGGGGGCACACCAGCCCCAGCATTTT. It encodes CASSLAGAHQPQHF.

CDR3 protein: CASSRLAGSDTQYF. In DNA form, the CDR3 reads TGCGCCAGCAGCCGCCTAGCGGGTTCAGATACGCAGTATTTT. V and J are TRBV4-1 and TRBJ2-3, with 8 nucleotides matching TRBD2. The V segment lost 4 bases and the J segment 4 bases; nucleotides outside the gene matches: 4. The CDR3 is 14 residues long. Germline values: CDR1 MGHRA, CDR2 YSYEKL.

A few counts support this clone. The CDR3, as DNA: TGCGCCAGCAGCCAAGGGACAGTACTACAAGAGACCCAGTACTTC. Its protein product is CASSQGTVLQETQYF. The rearrangement uses TRBV4-1 and TRBJ2-5; D may be TRBD1 (6 bases). In germline, CDR1 is MGHRA, CDR2 YSYEKL. The CDR3 runs 15 residues. V was cut by 1 base and J by 2 bases, with 11 bases left in between.

This clone was seen only a few times. The chain recombines TRBV11-2 with TRBJ2-5; TRBD2 matches 9 bases. The trim removed 3 bases at V and 3 bases at J, leaving 8 bases unmatched. CDR3 size: 16 residues. From germline, CDR1 is SGHAT and CDR2 FQNNGV. The chain's CDR3 is CASSFLSGGKKETQYF. Here the CDR3 DNA reads TGTGCCAGCAGCTTCCTGAGCGGGGGGAAAAAAGAGACCCAGTACTTC.

The chain couples TRBV19 to TRBJ2-2; 7 bases align to TRBD1. The V and J ends lost 5 bases and 1 base, in that order; junction bases with no gene match: 10. The germline V gene encodes CDR1 LNHDA and CDR2 SQIVND (reference sequence). This CDR3 has 17 amino acids. Here the CDR3 reads CASSSQERGRNTGELFF. The CDR3 DNA reads as TGTGCCAGTAGTTCTCAGGAAAGGGGGCGGAACACCGGGGAGCTGTTTTTT.

The V and J genes are TRBV10-3 and TRBJ1-3; 7 bases align to TRBD1. This CDR3 comprises 16 residues. The germline V gene encodes CDR1 ENHRY and CDR2 SYGVKD. J was trimmed by 0 bases and V by 10 bases; bases with no gene match: 12. The CDR3 loop reads CATRAMTGTSGNTIYF. As DNA, the CDR3 is TGTGCCACGCGAGCGATGACAGGGACCTCTGGAAACACCATATATTTT.

This clone was seen more than once but under ten times. J is TRBJ1-5 and V is TRBV20-1, with TRBD1 as a possible D gene (5 bases). The CDR3 has 11 residues. Germline V CDR1 and CDR2: DFQATT, SNEGSKA (reference sequence). The ends were cut back, 3 bases at V and 6 bases at J, with 6 bases in the middle. CDR3: CSARRGQPQHF. CDR3 DNA: TGCAGTGCTAGGAGGGGTCAGCCCCAGCATTTT.

The rearrangement uses TRBV3-1 (or the pseudogene TRBV3-2) and TRBJ2-2, with D possibly being TRBD2 (5 bases). Trimming took 7 bases from V and 4 from J, leaving 13 bases between them. This CDR3 has 14 residues. Germline V gene sequence: CDR1 LGHDT, CDR2 YNNKEL (reference sequence). CDR3 residues: CASTMGGGTGELFF. The CDR3 DNA follows: TGTGCCAGCACCATGGGTGGAGGCACCGGGGAGCTGTTTTTT.

The chain uses TRBV27 and TRBJ2-1; D possibly corresponds to TRBD2 (5 bases). V lost 3 bases, J lost 1 base, and 22 bases lay in between. The germline V gene encodes CDR1 MNHEY and CDR2 SMNVEV (reference sequence). The CDR3 is 19 residues long. The CDR3 is CASSFLTSSGYGSYNEQFF. CDR3 sequence (DNA): TGTGCCAGCAGTTTCTTAACTAGTTCTGGGTACGGTTCCTACAATGAGCAGTTCTTC.

V usage is TRBV10-3 and J usage is TRBJ2-7; 8 bases line up with TRBD1. This CDR3 has 16 amino acids. Trimming cost V 2 bases and J 0 bases; bases outside gene matches: 6. Germline CDR1 reads ENHRY; CDR2 reads SYGVKD. CDR3 sequence reads: CAISEPGQARSYEQYF. The CDR3 DNA sequence: TGTGCCATCAGTGAGCCGGGACAGGCCCGCTCCTACGAGCAGTACTTC.

About this clone itself: At one end the junction does not follow the germline gene, possibly because of a read error. This chain links TRBV7-7 with TRBJ1-2, with TRBD1 matching 10 bases. The germline V gene has CDR1 SSHAT and CDR2 FNYEAQ (reference sequence). There are 19 residues in the CDR3. CDR3 coding DNA: TGTGCTAGCAGCTTAGCGGACTTGACAGGGGGCGCATCTAACTATGGCTACACCTTC. Residues: CASSLADLTGGASNYGYTF.

The genes are TRBV24-1 and TRBJ2-7; D gene unclear. This CDR3 comprises 15 residues. Germline V lookup: CDR1 KGHDR, CDR2 SFDVKD. The V gene lost 5 bases and the J gene lost 6 bases, with 19 bases spanning the gap. The CDR3 nucleotides read TGTGCCACCAGTGGACCCGGCAGATACTCCGGCGAGCAGTACTTC. Residues: CATSGPGRYSGEQYF.

V is TRBV7-2 and J is TRBJ1-6; D ambiguous. V was trimmed by 1 base and J by 2 bases, leaving 6 bases between them. The CDR3 runs to 15 residues. Germline V gene sequence: CDR1 SGHTA, CDR2 FQGNSA. The CDR3 bases are TGTGCCAGCAGCTTAGAGGCAGCCTATAATTCACCCCTCCACTTT. Protein: CASSLEAAYNSPLHF.

Comments on this clone: Other nucleotide sequences from this sample produce the same CDR3. The chain couples TRBV9 to TRBJ1-3; no firm D call. Trimming left V 0 bases short and J 3 bases short, with 4 bases between. The CDR3 is made up of 13 amino acids. From germline, CDR1 is SGDLS and CDR2 YYNGEE. The CDR3 coding sequence is TGTGCCAGCAGCGTAGAGGGTGGAAACACCATATATTTT. It specifies CASSVEGGNTIYF.

V gene TRBV11-2 combines with J gene TRBJ2-2; TRBD2 matches 8 bases. The CDR3 covers 15 residues. Germline CDR1 is SGHAT and CDR2 is FQNNGV. The V and J ends lost 8 bases and 5 bases, in that order; junction bases with no gene match: 10. The CDR3 loop is CASGPGLAGTGELFF. CDR3 coding DNA: TGTGCCAGCGGACCCGGACTAGCTGGGACCGGGGAGCTGTTTTTT.

This clone appeared a few times. The chain joins TRBV14 to TRBJ1-1; possibly TRBD1 for D (6 bases). The germline gives CDR1 SGHDN, CDR2 FVKESK. CDR3 size: 20 residues. V lost 0 bases to trimming and J lost 4 bases, with 27 bases between them. CDR3 sequence (DNA): TGTGCCAGCAGCCAAGAATCAGCGAGATGGGGGCTGAGATCGGGCACTGAAGCTTTCTTT. The encoded protein is CASSQESARWGLRSGTEAFF.